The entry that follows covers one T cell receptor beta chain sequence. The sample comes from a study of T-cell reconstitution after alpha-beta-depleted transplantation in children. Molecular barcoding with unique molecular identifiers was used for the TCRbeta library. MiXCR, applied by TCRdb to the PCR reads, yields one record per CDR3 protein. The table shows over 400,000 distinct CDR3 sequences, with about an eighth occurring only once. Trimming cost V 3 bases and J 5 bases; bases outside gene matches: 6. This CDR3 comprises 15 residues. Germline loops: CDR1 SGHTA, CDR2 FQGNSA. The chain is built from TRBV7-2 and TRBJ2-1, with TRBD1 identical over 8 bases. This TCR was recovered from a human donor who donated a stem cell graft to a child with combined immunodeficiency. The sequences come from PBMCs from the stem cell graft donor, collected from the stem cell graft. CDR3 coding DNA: TGTGCCAGCAGCTTTAGGGGACAGGACAACAATGAGCAGTTCTTC. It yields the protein CASSFRGQDNNEQFF.